This is a list of T cell receptor beta chains from one sample in a study of blood T cell repertoires in COVID-19. Generated by immunoSEQ multiplex PCR, the TCRdb table keeps only in-frame clones and is missing some. Among just over 350,000 clones listed, more than 85% were seen once. What was sequenced was PBMCs or T cells enriched from blood (not recorded which). Receptors originate from a woman aged 30 to 39 who had recovered from COVID-19. The conserved cysteine and the conserved F or W are not part of the CDR3 here.

J gene	V gene	CDR3 protein
TRBJ2-7	TRBV7-9	ATATGGYEQY
TRBJ2-1	TRBV15	ATSRDRAGGSYNEQF
TRBJ1-5	TRBV19	ASSIGGDSLQPQH
TRBJ2-2	TRBV5-1	ASSLLRGNTGELF
TRBJ2-2	TRBV5-5	ASTTEGGVNTGELF
TRBJ1-5	TRBV30	AWSKQVSQPQH
TRBJ1-5	TRBV7-8	ASSHIQGWSNQPQH
TRBJ2-7	TRBV3-1/TRBV3-2	ASSPPGLAGSYEQY
TRBJ2-1	TRBV5-4	ASSLRAGVDNEQF
TRBJ2-7	TRBV4-1	ASSQAEAGSSFGEQY
TRBJ1-1	TRBV11-2	ASSWFRGMNTEAF
TRBJ1-5	TRBV2	ASSLARAGNQPQH
TRBJ1-4	TRBV9	ASSPWGDNEKLF
TRBJ2-7	TRBV19	ASFVLPPYEQY
TRBJ1-1	TRBV7-2	ASSGGQGFEAF
TRBJ2-7	TRBV3-1/TRBV3-2	ASSPPGRSYEQY
TRBJ1-1	TRBV4-2	ASSQGQGRTEAF
TRBJ1-1	TRBV13	ATGVGTEAF
TRBJ2-5	TRBV2	ASSDGGRETQY
TRBJ2-7	TRBV15	ATSGSQGAAFSYEQY
TRBJ2-1	TRBV2	ASSESYPSGGAVYNEQF
TRBJ2-3	TRBV9	ASSGLAGAKASRGDTQY
TRBJ2-2	TRBV19	ASSPGQGVTGELF
TRBJ2-7	TRBV5-1	ASSLDGPPYEQY
TRBJ1-6	TRBV5-6	ASSPMTGSSPLH
TRBJ1-2	TRBV28	ASRLQDFNYGYT
TRBJ1-2	TRBV5-3	ARGRTNYGYT
TRBJ2-1	TRBV2	ASTRTGVGEQF
TRBJ2-1	TRBV25-1	ASSEYAGERNEQF
TRBJ2-2	TRBV27	ASSLDRRRGTGELF
TRBJ2-2	TRBV6-5	ASREGLTTGELF
TRBJ2-1	TRBV30	AWSAPVRGAYNEQF
TRBJ2-1	TRBV28	ASGTGTSGDYNEQF
TRBJ2-1	TRBV2	ASGRLAGGNYNEQF
TRBJ1-6	TRBV7-8	ASRPTASSPSPLH
TRBJ1-6	TRBV6-5	ASSYRGSNSPLH
TRBJ2-6	TRBV23-1	ASAGDAGGQPLSGANVLT
TRBJ2-7	TRBV20-1	SASGGAQY
TRBJ2-1	TRBV7-2	ASSLRWDRNNEQF
TRBJ1-4	TRBV7-9	ASGKGLRTNEKLF
TRBJ1-1	TRBV6-5	ASSYGGEAF
TRBJ2-2	TRBV28	ASSLTWDRANTGELF
TRBJ1-1	TRBV28	ASSTPRGGRITEAF
TRBJ2-2	TRBV7-9	AREVTGELF
TRBJ2-7	TRBV6-5	ASSSPGQSFYEQY
TRBJ1-2	TRBV3-1/TRBV3-2	ASSQDPEGRGYGYT
TRBJ2-7	TRBV10-3	AIKGQGLYEQY
TRBJ1-3	TRBV3-1/TRBV3-2	ASRDGSSGNTIY
TRBJ1-1	TRBV6-5	ASRPPGGRFEAF
TRBJ2-2	TRBV18	ASSPPTGTGELF
TRBJ1-1	TRBV7-9	ASSLVGRWNTEAF
TRBJ1-1	TRBV19	ASIIEGNTEAF
TRBJ1-5	TRBV21-1	ASSSKAVIAGPQH
TRBJ1-6	TRBV18	ASSTQGIGNSPLH
TRBJ2-7	TRBV27	ASSLGANYEQY